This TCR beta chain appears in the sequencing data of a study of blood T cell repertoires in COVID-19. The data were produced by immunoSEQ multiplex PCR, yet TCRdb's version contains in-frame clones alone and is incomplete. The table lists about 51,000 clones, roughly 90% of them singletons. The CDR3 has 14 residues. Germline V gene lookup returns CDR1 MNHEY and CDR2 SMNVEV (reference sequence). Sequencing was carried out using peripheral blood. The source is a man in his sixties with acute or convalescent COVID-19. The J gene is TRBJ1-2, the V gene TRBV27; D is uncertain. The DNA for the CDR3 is TGTGCGGCCGGGTATAACATCCCGTACTATGGCTACACCTTC. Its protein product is CAAGYNIPYYGYTF.